Below, 15 T cell receptor beta chains from the same sample are listed, as sequenced in a study of T cell changes during pregnancy in multiple sclerosis. Generated by immunoSEQ multiplex PCR, the TCRdb table keeps only in-frame clones and is missing some. The sample holds approximately 50,000 clones, 92% seen once. The sequences come from CD4+ T cells from peripheral blood mononuclear cells, collected after pregnancy. These receptor sequences come from a female donor with multiple sclerosis, enrolled in a pregnancy study.

The chain carries TRBV4-2 and TRBJ2-1; D unclear. CDR1 is LGHNA and CDR2 is YNFKEQ in the germline V gene. V gave up 0 bases and J gave up 2 bases, with 14 bases separating them. This CDR3 region has 17 residues. CDR3 sequence: CASSQDILVDAYNEQFF. CDR3 DNA sequence: TGTGCCAGCAGCCAAGATATCCTAGTTGACGCCTACAATGAGCAGTTCTTC.

J is TRBJ1-5 and V is TRBV6-1, with D possibly TRBD1 on 6 matching bases. V lost 4 bases, J lost 4 bases, and 11 bases lay in between. There are 14 residues in the CDR3. The germline V gene encodes CDR1 MNHNS and CDR2 SASEGT. CDR3 in DNA: TGTGCCAGCAGTGGGGGGGGCCTGAATCAGCCCCAGCATTTT. Translation gives CASSGGGLNQPQHF.

The CDR3 region has the DNA TGTGCCAGCGGCGGTAGCACAGATACGCAGTATTTT. It is translated as CASGGSTDTQYF. The chain recombines TRBV6-6 with TRBJ2-3; D is ambiguous. The V end lost 8 bases, the J end lost 0 bases, and 6 bases lay between the germline ends. The CDR3 runs to 12 residues. Per germline, CDR1 MNHNY and CDR2 SVGAGI (reference sequence).

The gene calls are TRBV28 and TRBJ1-3; D not resolved. Trimming shortened V by 4 bases and J by 4 bases, and 11 bases separated the two germline ends. Germline CDR1 is MDHEN and CDR2 is SYDVKM. CDR3 size: 14 residues. The CDR3 loop is CASSSRKAGNTIYF. In nucleotides, the CDR3 is TGTGCCAGCAGTTCTAGAAAGGCGGGAAACACCATATATTTT.

The chain links TRBV4-1 to TRBJ2-7; 14 nucleotides match TRBD2. V lost 2 bases, J lost 6 bases, and 6 bases stayed unmatched. The CDR3 totals 16 residues. Per the germline V gene, CDR1 is MGHRA and CDR2 is YSYEKL. CDR3 DNA: TGCGCCAGCAGCCAACGAGGACTAGCGGGAGGAGCCGAGCAGTACTTC. This gives the protein CASSQRGLAGGAEQYF.

The chain recombines TRBV15 with TRBJ2-7; maybe TRBD1 (5 bases). V was cut by 3 bases and J by 4 bases, with 7 bases left in between. The CDR3 has 12 residues. Germline CDR1 and CDR2: LNHNV and YYDKDF (reference sequence). CDR3 coding DNA: TGTGCCACCAGCAGTCAGGGTTACGAGCAGTACTTC. It specifies CATSSQGYEQYF.

The chain employs TRBV7-2 and TRBJ2-6, with D maybe TRBD1 (6 bases). CDR3 size: 14 residues. The germline V and J ends were trimmed by 11 bases and 0 bases, with 11 bases remaining between them. Germline V lookup: CDR1 SGHTA, CDR2 FQGNSA. CDR3 bases: TGTGCCCGAGGGGGTGTCTCTGGGGCCAACGTCCTGACTTTC. Its translation: CARGGVSGANVLTF.

The CDR3 DNA reads TGTGCCAGCATGGCGGGGACGGACACTGAAGCTTTCTTT. It specifies CASMAGTDTEAFF. V usage is TRBV25-1 and J usage is TRBJ1-1, with D possibly matching TRBD1 (5 bases). V was clipped by 7 bases and J by 3 bases, with 12 bases between them. This CDR3 contains 13 residues. Germline V CDR1 and CDR2: MGHDK, SYGVNS.

The chain is built from TRBV11-2 and TRBJ1-4; D is possibly TRBD1 (5 bases). Trimming cost V 1 base and J 7 bases, with 13 bases left between them. This CDR3 has 15 residues. Looked up from germline, CDR1 is SGHAT and CDR2 is FQNNGV. The CDR3, as DNA: TGTGCCAGCAGCTTAGCTCAGCGGAGGGGTGAAAAACTGTTTTTT. Translated: CASSLAQRRGEKLFF.

The chain links TRBV30 to TRBJ1-1; D not resolved. Germline CDR1 GTSNPN, CDR2 SVGIG (reference sequence). Trimming took off 1 base at V and 1 base at J, with 7 bases between the two ends. The CDR3 spans 13 residues. Here the CDR3 DNA reads TGTGCCTGGAGTGGAGCGGCGAACACTGAAGCTTTCTTT. It codes for CAWSGAANTEAFF.

This sequence joins TRBV18 and TRBJ1-2; D is undetermined. Trimming took 2 bases from V and 8 from J, leaving 12 bases between them. CDR1 is KGHSH, CDR2 LQKENI, per germline. There are 13 residues in the CDR3. In nucleotides, the CDR3 is TGTGCCAGCTCACCAGAGCAGGAACGAGGCTACACCTTC. It is translated as CASSPEQERGYTF.

The rearrangement links TRBV7-8 to TRBJ1-3; no reliable D call. CDR3 length: 14 residues. The germline V gene has CDR1 SGHVS and CDR2 FQNEAQ. The germline V and J ends were trimmed by 6 bases and 1 base, with 10 bases remaining between them. The CDR3 DNA reads TGTGCCAGCAGTACGGGGAAATCTGGAAACACCATATATTTT. It specifies CASSTGKSGNTIYF.

This chain links TRBV19 with TRBJ2-1, with 8 bases identical to TRBD2. The CDR3 is made up of 18 amino acids. Germline CDR1 is LNHDA and CDR2 is SQIVND (reference sequence). Trimming at V came to 3 bases and at J to 8 bases, leaving 18 bases not matched to a gene. The CDR3 region is CASSMLRAGRADKDEQFF. The CDR3 DNA reads as TGTGCCAGTAGTATGTTACGGGCCGGGAGGGCCGATAAAGATGAGCAGTTCTTC.

This chain connects TRBV2 to TRBJ2-5, with D possibly TRBD1 on 6 matching bases. V was clipped by 7 bases and J by 7 bases, with 13 bases between them. The CDR3 contains 12 residues. Germline loops: CDR1 SNHLY, CDR2 FYNNEI. CDR3 nucleotide sequence: TGTGCCAGCATACCAGGGGCTACGACCCAGTACTTC. Its protein is CASIPGATTQYF.

The rearrangement links TRBV29-1 to TRBJ2-6; D unclear. V was trimmed by 0 bases and J by 3 bases, leaving 15 bases between them. The CDR3 is 17 residues long. Per the germline V gene, CDR1 is SQVTM and CDR2 is ANQGSEA. The CDR3 loop reads CSVEDPLLSGGANVLTF. DNA for the CDR3: TGCAGCGTTGAAGACCCGCTCCTGAGTGGTGGGGCCAACGTCCTGACTTTC.